One and the same sample provided the 21 T cell receptor beta chains below, sequenced in a study of Ad26.COV2.S vaccination and SARS-CoV-2 variants. The sample's treatment: roughly 20 received Ad26.COV2.S at low or high dose, single or two shots; roughly five received placebo; per-sample allocation not given. Sampling was performed 63 days after the first vaccine or placebo injection. The protocol was immunoSEQ multiplex PCR, while the TCRdb copy is restricted to in-frame clones and leaves out a portion. The sample consists of a few hundred thousand clones, 88% of them appearing once. Sample: peripheral blood, taken in a trial of Ad26.COV2.S vaccine versus placebo. The source is a person aged 18 to 65 who received the Ad26.COV2.S COVID-19 vaccine or a placebo.

This clone was seen a single time. This chain uses TRBV10-1 with TRBJ2-3; 7 bases are shared with TRBD2. The length of the CDR3 is 15 residues. After removal of 0 bases from V and 2 bases from J, the junction contained 2 bases not matched to a gene. Germline V gene data show CDR1 as WNHNN and CDR2 as SYGVQD (reference sequence). CDR3 sequence (DNA): TGCGCCAGCAGTGAGTCGGGAGGGGTCACAGATACGCAGTATTTT. It yields the protein CASSESGGVTDTQYF.

The V call is TRBV19, the J call TRBJ1-2, with D uncertain. Germline CDR1 reads LNHDA; CDR2 reads SQIVND (reference sequence). CDR3 size: 14 residues. V lost 3 bases, J lost 0 bases, and 8 bases lay in between. The CDR3 loop reads CASSIEQTNYGYTF. CDR3 nucleotides: TGTGCCAGTAGTATCGAACAGACTAACTATGGCTACACCTTC.

The chain is built from TRBV7-8 and TRBJ2-5, with 8 bases fitting TRBD2. The CDR3 runs 19 residues. Germline assignment: CDR1 SGHVS and CDR2 FQNEAQ. J was trimmed by 2 bases and V by 6 bases; bases with no gene match: 20. The DNA of the CDR3 is TGTGCCAGCAGACAGACCCGGGAGGCTAGCGGGCCAAGACAAGAGACCCAGTACTTC. Residues: CASRQTREASGPRQETQYF.

The chain couples TRBV19 to TRBJ2-3, with 9 bases aligning to TRBD2. CDR3 length: 15 residues. With 6 bases clipped from V and 2 bases from J, the junction kept 6 bases outside the gene matches. CDR1 and CDR2 from the germline V gene are LNHDA and SQIVND (reference sequence). The CDR3 DNA is TGTGCCAGTAGCGCAAGGACTAGCGACACAGATACGCAGTATTTT. Its translation: CASSARTSDTDTQYF.

The chain recombines TRBV7-2 with TRBJ2-1; 10 nucleotides align to TRBD1. CDR1 and CDR2 from the germline V gene are SGHTA and FQGNSA. After removal of 5 bases from V and 2 bases from J, the junction contained 9 bases not matched to a gene. The CDR3 is 17 residues long. Here the CDR3 DNA reads TGTGCCAGCAGCGCAAGCCCGGGACAGGGGACCTACAATGAGCAGTTCTTC. Protein product: CASSASPGQGTYNEQFF.

The genes are TRBV7-2 and TRBJ2-5; no clear D. The CDR3 sequence is 14 residues long. V gave up 5 bases and J gave up 1 base, with 11 bases separating them. From germline, CDR1 is SGHTA and CDR2 FQGNSA. CDR3 sequence reads: CASSQGRGQETQYF. As DNA, the CDR3 is TGTGCCAGCAGCCAAGGTCGAGGCCAAGAGACCCAGTACTTC.

This clone was detected once. The chain uses TRBV19 and TRBJ2-1; TRBD2 agrees at 10 bases. Germline V CDR1 and CDR2: LNHDA, SQIVND (reference sequence). This CDR3 comprises 16 residues. V trimming: 7 bases; J trimming: 8 bases; junction bases outside the gene matches: 14. In DNA form, the CDR3 reads TGTGCCAGTAAAGGGACCCAGCGGGGGGGCTCAGATGAGCAGTTCTTC. Its translation: CASKGTQRGGSDEQFF.

The genes are TRBV28 and TRBJ1-2; D gene uncertain. The CDR3 is made up of 14 amino acids. V lost 8 bases and J 0 bases, leaving 13 bases between the germline ends. Per germline, CDR1 MDHEN and CDR2 SYDVKM. The CDR3 spells CASLGIFANYGYTF. DNA for the CDR3: TGTGCCAGCCTGGGGATCTTCGCTAACTATGGCTACACCTTC.

The chain joins TRBV6-2 or TRBV6-3 to TRBJ2-5; 9 nucleotides match TRBD1. J gave up 5 bases and V 6 bases, and 10 bases lay outside the gene matches. Per the germline V gene, CDR1 is MNHEY and CDR2 is SVGEGT. The length of the CDR3 is 15 residues. The chain's CDR3 is CASSPGDRDMETQYF. The CDR3 nucleotides are TGTGCCAGCAGCCCAGGGGACAGGGATATGGAGACCCAGTACTTC.

This chain joins TRBV4-3 and TRBJ2-2; 10 bases line up with TRBD1. Germline V CDR1 and CDR2: LGHNA, YSLEER. The CDR3 runs to 17 residues. V was clipped by 4 bases and J by 2 bases; unmatched bases: 7. The CDR3 loop reads CASSPRGQGTNTGELFF. The CDR3 bases are TGCGCCAGCAGCCCCAGGGGACAGGGGACTAACACCGGGGAGCTGTTTTTT.

This rearrangement joins TRBV29-1 to TRBJ2-7; D unclear. V was shortened by 1 base and J by 2 bases, with 9 bases between the two germline ends. This CDR3 has 13 residues. The germline CDR1 and CDR2 sequences are SQVTM and ANQGSEA. The CDR3 DNA sequence: TGCAGCGTTGAAGGATTACAGACCTACGAGCAGTACTTC. It translates to CSVEGLQTYEQYF.

The rearrangement links TRBV7-9 to TRBJ1-4; a weak D match, TRBD1 (6 bases). There are 14 residues in the CDR3. V was pared by 3 bases and J by 7 bases, with 12 bases between. Germline V lookup: CDR1 SEHNR, CDR2 FQNEAQ (reference sequence). CDR3 bases: TGTGCCAGCAGCTTGCGGGGGGCAGGTGAAAAACTGTTTTTT. The encoded protein is CASSLRGAGEKLFF.

The V and J genes are TRBV4-1 and TRBJ2-5; D possibly corresponds to TRBD1 (7 bases). The CDR3 consists of 16 residues. Looked up from germline, CDR1 is MGHRA and CDR2 is YSYEKL. Trimming stripped 4 bases from V and 1 base from J, with 16 bases between. CDR3 nucleotides: TGCGCCAGCAGCCCATTGACCCAGGGGGGCCAAGAGACCCAGTACTTC. Its protein is CASSPLTQGGQETQYF.

V is TRBV11-1 and J is TRBJ2-1; D assignment may be TRBD1 or TRBD2 (5 bases each). V was clipped by 5 bases and J by 5 bases, with 13 bases between them. CDR1 and CDR2 from the germline V gene are SGHAT and FQDESV (reference sequence). The CDR3 is made up of 14 amino acids. The CDR3 loop reads CASSHGAPHNEQFF. In DNA form, the CDR3 reads TGTGCCAGCAGCCACGGGGCCCCGCACAATGAGCAGTTCTTC.

This sequence joins TRBV5-4 and TRBJ2-3; 9 bases fit TRBD2. In germline, CDR1 is SGHNT, CDR2 YYREEE (reference sequence). This CDR3 has 15 amino acids. J gave up 0 bases and V 4 bases, and 3 bases lay outside the gene matches. CDR3 sequence reads: CASSLGLASTDTQYF. DNA of the CDR3: TGTGCCAGCAGCCTGGGACTAGCTAGCACAGATACGCAGTATTTT.

The table lists this clone with a count of one. The V gene is TRBV30, the J gene TRBJ1-1; 10 nucleotides agree with TRBD1. Germline V lookup: CDR1 GTSNPN, CDR2 SVGIG (reference sequence). The CDR3 has 14 amino acids. Losses at the gene ends were 7 bases for V and 3 bases for J; bases not matched to a gene: 8. The CDR3 spells CAYTDRGGYTEAFF. CDR3 DNA sequence: TGTGCCTACACGGACAGGGGGGGGTACACTGAAGCTTTCTTT. Full variable domain (missing parts from reference TRBV30 and TRBJ1-1): SQTIHQWPATLVQPVGSPLSLECTVEGTSNPNLYWYRQAAGRGLQLLFYSVGIGQISSEVPQNLSASRPQDRQFILSSKKLLLSDSGFYLCAYTDRGGYTEAFFGQGTRLTVV.

This clone was seen a single time. The chain recombines TRBV19 with TRBJ1-1; TRBD1 agrees at 7 bases. Germline assignment: CDR1 LNHDA and CDR2 SQIVND (reference sequence). The CDR3 totals 17 residues. With 4 bases clipped from V and 6 bases from J, the junction kept 17 bases outside the gene matches. CDR3 nucleotide sequence: TGTGCCAGTAGTACCAATACGGGGAGGGGGCGTATAGCTGAAGCTTTCTTT. It translates to CASSTNTGRGRIAEAFF.

V gene TRBV7-2 combines with J gene TRBJ2-3; D not resolved. The CDR3 sequence is 12 residues long. V shed 8 bases and J shed 0 bases, with 6 bases lying between them. Looked up from germline, CDR1 is SGHTA and CDR2 is FQGNSA. The CDR3 here is CASLPSTDTQYF. CDR3 bases: TGTGCCAGCCTCCCTAGCACAGATACGCAGTATTTT.

The chain joins TRBV7-3 to TRBJ2-1; possible D gene TRBD2, 6 bases. The CDR3 is 15 residues long. The germline CDR1 and CDR2 sequences are SGHTA and FQGTGA. Trimming took off 4 bases at V and 3 bases at J, with 13 bases between the two ends. CDR3 coding DNA: TGTGCCAGCAGCTCGGTACGGGGGAACTACAATGAGCAGTTCTTC. It encodes CASSSVRGNYNEQFF.

This chain uses TRBV4-1 with TRBJ2-7; D may correspond to TRBD1 or TRBD2 (5 bases each). Germline values: CDR1 MGHRA, CDR2 YSYEKL. The CDR3 runs 15 residues. V was trimmed by 0 bases and J by 3 bases, leaving 12 bases between them. CDR3 in amino acids: CASSQETRGFYEQYF. In DNA form, the CDR3 reads TGCGCCAGCAGCCAAGAAACGAGGGGCTTCTACGAGCAGTACTTC.

The rearrangement links TRBV3-1 (or the pseudogene TRBV3-2) to TRBJ1-2; 12 nucleotides agree with TRBD1. The CDR3 covers 17 residues. V trimming: 4 bases; J trimming: 4 bases; junction bases outside the gene matches: 10. The germline gives CDR1 LGHDT, CDR2 YNNKEL (reference sequence). The CDR3, as DNA: TGTGCCAGCAGCCTCCGGGACAGGGGGCGAATAAGCTATGGCTACACCTTC. Protein sequence: CASSLRDRGRISYGYTF.